A selection of T cell receptor beta chains follows, all from one sample in a study of chemoradiotherapy in HPV16-positive cancers. The repertoire was sequenced with immunoSEQ multiplex PCR; TCRdb's copy has only in-frame clones and lacks some. The sample holds thousands of clones, roughly nine tenths seen once. Sequenced here: tumor tissue, sampled from a patient who underwent chemoradiotherapy. The receptors stem from a human donor with HPV-associated anogenital cancer. Both conserved end residues are trimmed from each CDR3.

v_call: TRBV4-1; j_call: TRBJ2-7; cdr3_aa: ASSPTGPPYEQY
v_call: TRBV5-1; j_call: TRBJ1-1; cdr3_aa: ASNLEGNTEAF
v_call: TRBV30; j_call: TRBJ2-5; cdr3_aa: AWTTGGDGTQY
v_call: TRBV4-2; j_call: TRBJ2-7; cdr3_aa: ASSQDLVRGQSSYEQY
v_call: TRBV7-2; j_call: TRBJ1-4; cdr3_aa: ASSSGQGLSTANEKLF
v_call: TRBV20-1; j_call: TRBJ2-1; cdr3_aa: SASTSYEQF
v_call: TRBV30; j_call: TRBJ1-5; cdr3_aa: AWSVTLSPDSLYSNQPQH
v_call: TRBV5-1; j_call: TRBJ2-1; cdr3_aa: ASSSVAEQF
v_call: TRBV4-2; j_call: TRBJ2-3; cdr3_aa: ASSQGAIADTQY
v_call: TRBV5-1; j_call: TRBJ2-7; cdr3_aa: ASSLVHRGYEQY
v_call: TRBV28; j_call: TRBJ2-3; cdr3_aa: ASSFGLGAGGTDTQY
v_call: TRBV19; j_call: TRBJ1-5; cdr3_aa: ASRSDRAEGQPQH
v_call: TRBV18; j_call: TRBJ2-1; cdr3_aa: ASSPRDNEQF
v_call: TRBV5-4; j_call: TRBJ2-2; cdr3_aa: ASSPGALGSGELF
v_call: TRBV5-4; j_call: TRBJ1-2; cdr3_aa: ASSLENYGGYT
v_call: TRBV4-3; j_call: TRBJ2-7; cdr3_aa: ASSQRLAATYEQY
v_call: TRBV19; j_call: TRBJ1-3; cdr3_aa: ASSTEGSSGNTIY
v_call: TRBV9; j_call: TRBJ1-2; cdr3_aa: ASSVGATGKSPDGYT
v_call: TRBV7-2; j_call: TRBJ2-2; cdr3_aa: ASSRTSGGVFPGELF
v_call: TRBV6-5; j_call: TRBJ2-2; cdr3_aa: ASIGPGELF
v_call: TRBV6-1; j_call: TRBJ2-1; cdr3_aa: ASSELRDEQF
v_call: TRBV25-1; j_call: TRBJ1-3; cdr3_aa: ASTPVQGNGNTIY
v_call: TRBV4-1; j_call: TRBJ1-2; cdr3_aa: ASSQDLLRGDGYGYT
v_call: TRBV10-3; j_call: TRBJ1-2; cdr3_aa: AIRGLQGEGYT
v_call: TRBV4-1; j_call: TRBJ1-1; cdr3_aa: ASSQDLGFSRTEAF
v_call: TRBV13; j_call: TRBJ2-7; cdr3_aa: ASSPDSRNEQY
v_call: TRBV7-2; j_call: TRBJ1-2; cdr3_aa: ASSKNRGLRDGYT
v_call: TRBV18; j_call: TRBJ2-7; cdr3_aa: ASSPGQLSPYEQY
v_call: TRBV19; j_call: TRBJ1-2; cdr3_aa: ASSTPVDRVNGYT
v_call: TRBV9; j_call: TRBJ2-1; cdr3_aa: ASSRVSGGTNNEQF
v_call: TRBV6-1; j_call: TRBJ1-2; cdr3_aa: ASRELAGQGNYGYT
v_call: TRBV2; j_call: TRBJ1-2; cdr3_aa: ASSEGTGYGYT
v_call: TRBV27; j_call: TRBJ2-3; cdr3_aa: ASISRGSHSTDTQY
v_call: TRBV18; j_call: TRBJ1-4; cdr3_aa: ASSPLGDEKLF
v_call: TRBV6-1; j_call: TRBJ1-2; cdr3_aa: ASTPGGGRYGYT
v_call: TRBV5-1; j_call: TRBJ2-5; cdr3_aa: ASSLAETQY
v_call: TRBV9; j_call: TRBJ2-5; cdr3_aa: ASSGGSETQY
v_call: TRBV4-2; j_call: TRBJ2-6; cdr3_aa: ASSHGTGAAGANVLT
v_call: TRBV5-1; j_call: TRBJ2-3; cdr3_aa: ASSLEGGTDTQY
v_call: TRBV7-9; j_call: TRBJ2-1; cdr3_aa: ASSSSGSYNEQF
v_call: TRBV7-6; j_call: TRBJ2-5; cdr3_aa: ASSSRVGPQETQY
v_call: TRBV19; j_call: TRBJ2-7; cdr3_aa: ASSMKQGLEQY
v_call: TRBV7-3; j_call: TRBJ2-7; cdr3_aa: ASSEQGREQY